The 18 T cell receptor beta chains reported below all come from one sample, sequenced in a study of regulatory T cells in long-lasting Graves disease. The time point was: newly diagnosed GD, antithyroid drugs for less than 3 months. Making the TCR library involved RNA that had been extracted from PBMCs. Construction of the TCR beta libraries employed iRepertoire HTBI primers in conjunction with Arm-PCR of CDR3 regions. MiXCR was run by TCRdb on the multiplex PCR reads, yielding one entry per CDR3 protein. The profile covers 600,000 to 650,000 distinct CDR3 sequences, with about 16% appearing a single time and 18% taken by the ten largest. This sample also belongs to another study, concerning T cells in Graves' hyperthyroidism and ophthalmopathy.

This specimen was peripheral blood mononuclear cells (PBMCs), taken at new diagnosis, from a patient treated with antithyroid drugs. The receptor set was obtained from a woman aged 25 to 39 with Graves disease.

This clonotype was seen many times. The gene calls are TRBV27 and TRBJ1-6; 9 bases line up with TRBD1. J gave up 7 bases and V 6 bases, and 4 bases lay outside the gene matches. This CDR3 is built from 14 residues. Germline-derived CDR1 and CDR2 are MNHEY and SMNVEV (reference sequence). CDR3 DNA sequence: TGTGCCAGCAGCCCGACAGGGGGGAATTCACCCCTCCACTTT. Translation gives CASSPTGGNSPLHF.

This clonotype has at least ten counts. V usage is TRBV5-1 and J usage is TRBJ1-6; tentatively, D is TRBD1 (5 bases). The CDR3 spans 15 residues. Germline CDR1 reads SGHRS; CDR2 reads YFSETQ. Deletions cut 1 base from V and 8 bases from J, with 13 bases between. The CDR3 region is CASSLRGSSDSPLHF. The CDR3 region has the DNA TGCGCCAGCAGCTTGAGGGGATCGTCGGATTCACCCCTCCACTTT.

This clonotype was counted at least ten times. The chain employs TRBV7-3 and TRBJ2-2; D remains unclear. With 5 bases removed from V and 5 bases from J, the gap between germline ends came to 15 bases. The CDR3 loop spans 15 amino acids. The germline gives CDR1 SGHTA, CDR2 FQGTGA. DNA of the CDR3: TGTGCCAGCAGCGAGCTAGGCGTTGAAACCGGGGAGCTGTTTTTT. Protein sequence: CASSELGVETGELFF. Complete variable domain (other parts from reference TRBV7-3 and TRBJ2-2): GAGVSQTPSNKVTEKGKYVELRCDPISGHTALYWYRQSLGQGPEFLIYFQGTGAADDSGLPNDRFFAVRPEGSVSTLKIQRTERGDSAVYLCASSELGVETGELFFGEGSRLTVL.

About this clonotype itself: A read error may be the cause here, since a much bigger clone is one base away. No conserved phenylalanine or tryptophan is present at the end of the CDR3, so a read error is the likely explanation. The genes are TRBV20-1 and TRBJ2-7; 12 bases are shared with TRBD2. The junction had 7 bases not matched to a gene; V was cut back by 4 bases and J by 0 bases. The CDR3 runs to 16 residues. Germline CDR1 and CDR2: DFQATT and SNEGSKA (reference sequence). This chain's CDR3 is CSAIDATSGSSYEQYL. The CDR3 nucleotides are TGCAGTGCTATTGATGCGACTAGCGGGAGCTCCTACGAGCAGTACCTC.

The chain employs TRBV5-6 and TRBJ2-3; D is possibly TRBD1 (5 bases). V was shortened by 2 bases and J by 4 bases, with 14 bases between the two germline ends. The CDR3 is 15 amino acids. From germline, CDR1 is SGHDT and CDR2 YYEEEE. The CDR3 reads CASSFKIGVPDTQYF. In nucleotides, the CDR3 is TGTGCCAGCAGCTTCAAGATAGGGGTCCCAGATACGCAGTATTTT.

This clonotype was found many times. This chain uses TRBV28 with TRBJ1-2, with no clear D. Germline loops: CDR1 MDHEN, CDR2 SYDVKM. V shed 9 bases and J shed 2 bases, with 10 bases lying between them. The CDR3 consists of 12 residues. CDR3 coding DNA: TGTGCCAGTTCCGTCCCCAACTATGGCTACACCTTC. Translating it yields CASSVPNYGYTF.

This clonotype was observed many times. The V and J genes are TRBV20-1 and TRBJ2-3, with 7 bases lining up with TRBD1. CDR1 and CDR2 from the germline V gene are DFQATT and SNEGSKA (reference sequence). This CDR3 is 14 amino acids long. V shed 5 bases, J shed 1 base, and the junction held 6 bases outside the gene matches. CDR3 in DNA: TGCAGTGCTTACCGGACAGGACGCACAGATACGCAGTATTTT. This gives the protein CSAYRTGRTDTQYF.

This clonotype has at least ten counts. V is TRBV15 and J is TRBJ1-5; tentative D call: TRBD1 (5 bases). The CDR3 totals 17 residues. CDR1 is LNHNV, CDR2 YYDKDF, per germline (reference sequence). V was pared by 0 bases and J by 1 base, with 13 bases between. CDR3 coding DNA: TGTGCCACCAGCAGAGATGAGATGGGGCAGAGCAATCAGCCCCAGCATTTT. It codes for CATSRDEMGQSNQPQHF.

In the case of this clonotype: This clone may be a read error of a much larger clone one base away. The CDR3 reads CASSGARRVLTELAKNIQYF. CDR3 coding DNA: TGTGCCAGCAGTGGAGCCCGCCGGGTACTAACAGAGCTAGCCAAAAACATTCAGTACTTC. This sequence joins TRBV6-1 and TRBJ2-4; no definite D call. Germline V gives CDR1 MNHNS, CDR2 SASEGT. V was trimmed by 4 bases and J by 0 bases, leaving 25 bases between them. The CDR3 spans 20 residues.

Many counts were recorded for this clonotype. V gene TRBV28 combines with J gene TRBJ2-3; D is possibly TRBD2 (6 bases). The CDR3 extends over 17 amino acids. Trimming removed 2 bases at V and 2 bases at J, with 17 bases between. Germline V gene sequence: CDR1 MDHEN, CDR2 SYDVKM. The CDR3 loop is CASSLDFPGGTTDTQYF. Here the CDR3 DNA reads TGTGCCAGCAGTTTAGACTTCCCTGGCGGGACCACAGATACGCAGTATTTT.

This clonotype has a count of ten or more. V is TRBV12-3 or TRBV12-4 and J is TRBJ1-1, with TRBD1 matching 7 bases. The trim removed 5 bases at V and 0 bases at J, leaving 9 bases unmatched. This CDR3 contains 16 residues. The CDR3 loop reads CASSRGQVTMNTEAFF. CDR3 in DNA: TGTGCCAGCAGTAGAGGACAGGTAACGATGAACACTGAAGCTTTCTTT.

The V gene is TRBV9, the J gene TRBJ2-1, with a possible D match to TRBD2 (6 bases). V was cut by 0 bases and J by 7 bases, with 11 bases left in between. Germline V lookup: CDR1 SGDLS, CDR2 YYNGEE. This CDR3 is built from 14 residues. The CDR3 coding sequence is TGTGCCAGCAGCGTAGGCGGGGAAGGGAATGAGCAGTTCTTC. Protein product: CASSVGGEGNEQFF.

In its sample, this clonotype was seen many times. The rearrangement links TRBV7-2 to TRBJ1-1, with a possible D match to TRBD1 (5 bases). V was pared by 1 base and J by 1 base, with 10 bases between. Germline V lookup: CDR1 SGHTA, CDR2 FQGNSA. This CDR3 is built from 15 residues. CDR3 sequence reads: CASSLVGLTNTEAFF. In DNA form, the CDR3 reads TGTGCCAGCAGCTTAGTGGGACTCACGAACACTGAAGCTTTCTTT.

This clonotype came up many times. The CDR3 sequence: CASTQVATNEKLFF. CDR3 DNA: TGTGCCAGCACCCAGGTTGCAACTAATGAAAAACTGTTTTTT. This chain uses TRBV6-1 with TRBJ1-4; no clear D. The ends were cut back, 7 bases at V and 0 bases at J, with 9 bases in the middle. The CDR3 spans 14 residues. Germline V gives CDR1 MNHNS, CDR2 SASEGT.

This clonotype was detected many times. This sequence joins TRBV2 and TRBJ2-3; TRBD1 matches 7 bases. Germline V gene sequence: CDR1 SNHLY, CDR2 FYNNEI. The length of the CDR3 is 11 residues. The J segment lost 10 bases and the V segment lost 6 bases, leaving 4 bases of the junction unmatched. In DNA, the CDR3 is TGTGCCAGCAGCCCAGGGGGTTCGCAGTATTTT. Translated, it gives CASSPGGSQYF.

This clonotype was seen repeatedly, ten times or more. V usage is TRBV11-2 and J usage is TRBJ2-5, with D perhaps TRBD2 (6 bases). V shed 5 bases and J shed 0 bases, with 7 bases lying between them. This CDR3 comprises 13 residues. CDR1 SGHAT and CDR2 FQNNGV come from the germline V gene. The CDR3 protein is CASSGGYQETQYF. The CDR3 nucleotides read TGTGCCAGCAGCGGGGGGTACCAAGAGACCCAGTACTTC.

Comment on this clonotype: This clone may be a read error of a much larger clone one base away. The CDR3 spells CANRDWRLATGEQYF. Written as DNA, the CDR3 is TGTGCCAACCGAGATTGGAGACTAGCGACGGGCGAGCAGTACTTC. The chain combines TRBV28 with TRBJ2-7; 8 bases agree with TRBD2. V was pared by 10 bases and J by 6 bases, with 17 bases of the junction left unmatched. CDR3 length equals 15 residues. Germline V gene data show CDR1 as MDHEN and CDR2 as SYDVKM.

This clonotype was recorded at least ten times. The gene calls are TRBV11-1 and TRBJ2-5; TRBD1 aligns across 8 bases. V shed 1 base, J shed 3 bases, and the junction held 7 bases outside the gene matches. Germline V gene data show CDR1 as SGHAT and CDR2 as FQDESV (reference sequence). CDR3 length: 16 amino acids. This CDR3 is CASSLDGWTGKETQYF. Written as DNA, the CDR3 is TGTGCCAGCAGCTTAGACGGTTGGACAGGGAAAGAGACCCAGTACTTC.